Each of the 5 T cell receptor beta chains below was sequenced from the same sample in a study of blood T cell repertoires in COVID-19 (dated by TCRdb to about 2020). To prepare the library, the immunoSEQ multiplex PCR assay was applied. TCRdb carries this immuneACCESS record with in-frame sequences only. Its versions omit some clonotypes, under half of them owing to an unresolved V gene in the studies checked, with the rest unexplained. This sample holds fewer than 90,000 clones; over 90% were observed only once. Roughly 4.7% of the sample goes to the ten largest clones. The sample was peripheral blood. These TCRs come from a human donor with active COVID-19. The donor label of this sample is uncertain.

The CDR3 here is CASSYQGQGNSPLHF. The CDR3 DNA reads as TGTGCCAGCAGTTACCAGGGACAGGGGAATTCACCCCTCCACTTT. The V call is TRBV6-5, the J call TRBJ1-6; 10 bases match TRBD1. Germline V gene data show CDR1 as MNHEY and CDR2 as SVGAGI. This CDR3 is built from 15 residues. Unmatched junction bases numbered 2, after V lost 2 bases and J lost 7 bases.

This rearrangement joins TRBV19 to TRBJ2-7; weak D call: TRBD1 (6 bases). The germline gives CDR1 LNHDA, CDR2 SQIVND (reference sequence). V dropped 1 base and J dropped 3 bases, with 10 bases sitting between them. The length of the CDR3 is 14 residues. The CDR3 DNA is TGTGCCAGTAGTATAGGGGCACAGGGCTACGAGCAGTACTTC. Its translation is CASSIGAQGYEQYF.

This clone was observed a single time. This sequence joins TRBV4-1 and TRBJ1-2; 12 bases line up with TRBD1. The CDR3 contains 19 residues. V was pared by 3 bases and J by 5 bases, with 16 bases of the junction left unmatched. Germline V gene lookup returns CDR1 MGHRA and CDR2 YSYEKL. CDR3 coding DNA: TGCGCCAGCAGCCACCCCGAAATCCCCGGGACAGGGGGCGGGTATGGCTACACCTTC. Amino acids: CASSHPEIPGTGGGYGYTF.

In DNA form, the CDR3 reads TGCGCCAGCAGCCCAATGCCCGGTTCACCCCTCCACTTT. This encodes CASSPMPGSPLHF. The J gene is TRBJ1-6, the V gene TRBV4-1; D gene uncertain. The CDR3 is 13 residues long. V lost 4 bases to trimming and J lost 9 bases, with 10 bases between them. Germline V gene data show CDR1 as MGHRA and CDR2 as YSYEKL.

The rearrangement links TRBV29-1 to TRBJ1-1; no clear D. Germline V CDR1 and CDR2: SQVTM, ANQGSEA. Trimming stripped 5 bases from V and 1 base from J, with 17 bases between. CDR3 length: 15 amino acids. The CDR3 coding sequence is TGCAGCGTTCGGCCCTCGCAGGTGGGGAACACTGAAGCTTTCTTT. This translates into CSVRPSQVGNTEAFF.